This T cell receptor beta chain came from a study of T-cell reconstitution after alpha-beta-depleted transplantation in children. The authors prepared the TCRbeta library with unique molecular identifiers. TCRdb analysed the PCR reads with MiXCR anew, one entry per CDR3 protein. The sample contains some 95,000 distinct CDR3 sequences, around a quarter of which appear only once. Germline values: CDR1 SSHAT, CDR2 FNYEAQ (reference sequence). The CDR3 is 13 amino acids. The V and J ends lost 5 bases and 5 bases respectively, with 12 bases between them. A note on this clonotype: Its target is not known.

The study's findings and limits: Reportedly, roughly two months post-transplant, alpha-beta T cells arose from several hundred expanded graft clones. Counts and diversity of T cells one year after transplant came mostly from newly produced T cells. TCRbeta diversity was high at day 60 in some patients (a result of surviving recipient T cells and thymic progenitors).

The chain uses TRBV7-7 and TRBJ2-5; D gene unclear. The source material was PBMCs, sampled before TCRalphabeta/CD19-depleted stem cell transplant. This sequence was found in a boy aged 2 to 9 with acute lymphoblastic leukemia, due to receive a stem cell transplant. In nucleotides, the CDR3 is TGTGCCAGCAGCCTCCGGACCCAGGAGACCCAGTACTTC. Its protein is CASSLRTQETQYF.